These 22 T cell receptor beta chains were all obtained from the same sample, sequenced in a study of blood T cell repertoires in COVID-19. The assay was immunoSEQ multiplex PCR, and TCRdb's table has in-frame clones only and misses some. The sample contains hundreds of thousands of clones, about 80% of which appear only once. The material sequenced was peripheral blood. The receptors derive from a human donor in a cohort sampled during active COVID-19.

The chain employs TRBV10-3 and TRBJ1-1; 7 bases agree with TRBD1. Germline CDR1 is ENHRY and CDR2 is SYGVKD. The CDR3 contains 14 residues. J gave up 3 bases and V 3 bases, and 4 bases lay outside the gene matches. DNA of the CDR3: TGTGCCATCAGTGAAGGGGACAGAGACACTGAAGCTTTCTTT. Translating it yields CAISEGDRDTEAFF.

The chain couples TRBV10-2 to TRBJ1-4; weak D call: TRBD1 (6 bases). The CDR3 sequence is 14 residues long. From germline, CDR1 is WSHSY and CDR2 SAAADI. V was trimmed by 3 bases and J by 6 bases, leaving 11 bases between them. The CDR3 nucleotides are TGCGCCAGCAGTGATCCAGGGGAGCATGAAAAACTGTTTTTT. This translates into CASSDPGEHEKLFF.

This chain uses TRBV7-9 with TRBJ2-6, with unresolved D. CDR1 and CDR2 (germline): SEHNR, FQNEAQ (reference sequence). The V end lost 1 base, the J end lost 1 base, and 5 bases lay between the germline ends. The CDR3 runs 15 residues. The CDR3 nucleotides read TGTGCCAGCAGCTTAGGTACTTCTGGGGCCAACGTCCTGACTTTC. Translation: CASSLGTSGANVLTF.

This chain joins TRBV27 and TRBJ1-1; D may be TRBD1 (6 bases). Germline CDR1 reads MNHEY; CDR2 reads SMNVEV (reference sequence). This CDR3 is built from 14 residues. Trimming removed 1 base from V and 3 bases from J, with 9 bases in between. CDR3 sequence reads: CASSLYRVDTEAFF. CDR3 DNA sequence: TGTGCCAGCAGTTTATACAGGGTTGACACTGAAGCTTTCTTT.

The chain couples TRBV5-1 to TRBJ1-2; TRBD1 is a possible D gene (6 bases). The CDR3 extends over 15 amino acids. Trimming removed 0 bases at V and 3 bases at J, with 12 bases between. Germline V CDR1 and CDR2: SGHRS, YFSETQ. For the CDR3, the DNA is TGCGCCAGCAGCTTGGGGCAGGGGTCCCACTATGGCTACACCTTC. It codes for CASSLGQGSHYGYTF.

The DNA for the CDR3 is TGCGCCAGCAGCTCGGGACAGGGCTATGGCTACACCTTC. Its protein product is CASSSGQGYGYTF. The rearrangement joins TRBV5-1 to TRBJ1-2; TRBD1 matches 9 bases. Germline V gene data show CDR1 as SGHRS and CDR2 as YFSETQ. The CDR3 contains 13 residues. Losses at the gene ends were 3 bases for V and 4 bases for J; bases not matched to a gene: 1.

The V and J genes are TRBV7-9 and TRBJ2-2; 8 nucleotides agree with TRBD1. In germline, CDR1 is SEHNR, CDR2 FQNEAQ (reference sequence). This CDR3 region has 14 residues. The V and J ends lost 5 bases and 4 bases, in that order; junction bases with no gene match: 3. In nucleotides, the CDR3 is TGTGCCAGCAGCCGACAGGGGAGCACCGGGGAGCTGTTTTTT. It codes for CASSRQGSTGELFF. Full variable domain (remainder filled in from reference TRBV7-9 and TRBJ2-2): DTGVSQNPRHKITKRGQNVTFRCDPISEHNRLYWYRQTLGQGPEFLTYFQNEAQLEKSRLLSDRFSAERPKGSFSTLEIQRTEQGDSAMYLCASSRQGSTGELFFGEGSRLTVL.

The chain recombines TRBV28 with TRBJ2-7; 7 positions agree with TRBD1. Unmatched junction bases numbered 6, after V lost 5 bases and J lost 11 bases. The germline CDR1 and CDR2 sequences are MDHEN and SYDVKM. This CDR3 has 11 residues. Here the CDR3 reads CASSKGAGEYF. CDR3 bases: TGTGCCAGCAGTAAGGGGGCAGGGGAGTACTTC.

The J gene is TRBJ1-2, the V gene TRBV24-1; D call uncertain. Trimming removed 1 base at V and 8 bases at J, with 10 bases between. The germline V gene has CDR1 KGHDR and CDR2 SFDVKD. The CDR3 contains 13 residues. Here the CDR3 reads CATSDFRDKGYTF. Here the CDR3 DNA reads TGTGCCACCAGTGATTTCCGGGATAAGGGCTACACCTTC.

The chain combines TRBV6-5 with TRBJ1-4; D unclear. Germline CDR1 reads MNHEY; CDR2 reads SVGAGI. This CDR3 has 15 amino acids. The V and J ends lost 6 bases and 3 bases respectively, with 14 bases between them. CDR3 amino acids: CASRPSRPSNEKLFF. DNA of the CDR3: TGTGCCAGCAGACCATCGCGGCCTTCTAATGAAAAACTGTTTTTT.

CDR3 coding DNA: TGTGCCAGCAGCTCAATAATGGGAGGAAGCGGCTACACCTTC. Protein product: CASSSIMGGSGYTF. The genes are TRBV3-1 (or the pseudogene TRBV3-2) and TRBJ1-2; D not resolved. Looked up from germline, CDR1 is LGHDT and CDR2 is YNNKEL (reference sequence). The CDR3 is made up of 14 amino acids. Trimming removed 5 bases from V and 8 bases from J, with 18 bases in between.

The CDR3: CASSLGVRDTQYF. The CDR3, as DNA: TGTGCCAGCAGCTTAGGTGTTCGAGATACGCAGTATTTT. This rearrangement joins TRBV11-1 to TRBJ2-3; D unresolved. V was cut by 1 base and J by 5 bases, with 7 bases left in between. CDR1 and CDR2 from the germline V gene are SGHAT and FQDESV (reference sequence). This CDR3 comprises 13 residues.

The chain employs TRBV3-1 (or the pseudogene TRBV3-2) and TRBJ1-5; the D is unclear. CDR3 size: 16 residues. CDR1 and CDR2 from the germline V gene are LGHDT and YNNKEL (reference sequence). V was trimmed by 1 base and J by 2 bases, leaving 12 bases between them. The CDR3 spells CASSQGSGRRNQPQHF. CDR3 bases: TGTGCCAGCAGCCAAGGTTCTGGGAGGCGCAATCAGCCCCAGCATTTT.

This CDR3 is CASREEVTEAFF. In DNA form, the CDR3 reads TGTGCCAGCCGAGAAGAAGTCACTGAAGCTTTCTTT. The genes are TRBV12-3 or TRBV12-4 and TRBJ1-1; D ambiguous. The CDR3 runs 12 residues. Trimming took 8 bases from V and 4 from J, leaving 11 bases between them.

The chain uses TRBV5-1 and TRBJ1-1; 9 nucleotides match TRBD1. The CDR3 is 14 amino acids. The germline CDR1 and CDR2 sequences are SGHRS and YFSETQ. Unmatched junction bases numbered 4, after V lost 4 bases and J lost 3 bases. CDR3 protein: CASSGDRDYTEAFF. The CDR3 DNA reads TGCGCCAGCAGCGGGGACAGGGATTACACTGAAGCTTTCTTT.

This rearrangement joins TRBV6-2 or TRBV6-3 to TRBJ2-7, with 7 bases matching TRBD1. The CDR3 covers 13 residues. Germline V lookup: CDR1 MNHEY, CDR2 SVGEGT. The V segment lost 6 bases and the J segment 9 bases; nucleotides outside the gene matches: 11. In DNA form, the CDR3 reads TGTGCCAGCAGCCTCTGGACAGGACGGGGGCAGTACTTC. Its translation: CASSLWTGRGQYF.

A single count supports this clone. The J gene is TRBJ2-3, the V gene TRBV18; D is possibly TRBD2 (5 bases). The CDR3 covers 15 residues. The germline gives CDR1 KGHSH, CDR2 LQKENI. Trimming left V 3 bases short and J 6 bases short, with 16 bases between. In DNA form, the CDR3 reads TGTGCCAGCTCACCCGGGGATACCAGCGAGGATACGCAGTATTTT. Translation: CASSPGDTSEDTQYF.

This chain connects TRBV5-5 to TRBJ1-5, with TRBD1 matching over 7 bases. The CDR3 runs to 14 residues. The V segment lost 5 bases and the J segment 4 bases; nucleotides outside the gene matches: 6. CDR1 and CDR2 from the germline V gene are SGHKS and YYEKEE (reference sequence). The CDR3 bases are TGTGCCAGCAGACAGGGGCCTTGGAATCAGCCCCAGCATTTT. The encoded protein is CASRQGPWNQPQHF.

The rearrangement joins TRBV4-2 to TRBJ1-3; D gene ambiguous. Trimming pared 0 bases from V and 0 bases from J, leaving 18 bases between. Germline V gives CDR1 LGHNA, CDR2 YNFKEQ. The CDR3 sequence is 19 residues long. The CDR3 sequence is CASSQDNNIRGPSGNTIYF. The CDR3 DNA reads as TGTGCCAGCAGCCAAGATAATAACATCCGTGGCCCCTCTGGAAACACCATATATTTT.

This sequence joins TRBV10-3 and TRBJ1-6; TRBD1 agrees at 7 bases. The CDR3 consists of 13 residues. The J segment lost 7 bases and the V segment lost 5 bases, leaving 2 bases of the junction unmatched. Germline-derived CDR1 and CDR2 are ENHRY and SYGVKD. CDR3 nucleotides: TGTGCCATCAGTCCGGGACAGAATTCACCCCTCCACTTT. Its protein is CAISPGQNSPLHF.

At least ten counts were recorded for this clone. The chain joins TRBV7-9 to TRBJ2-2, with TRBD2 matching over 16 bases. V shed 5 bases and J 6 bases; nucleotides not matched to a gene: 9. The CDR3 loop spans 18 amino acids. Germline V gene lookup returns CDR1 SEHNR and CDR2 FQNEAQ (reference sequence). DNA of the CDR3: TGTGCCAGCAGCGTTACCGGGACTAGCGGGGGGGCCGCCGGGGAGCTGTTTTTT. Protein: CASSVTGTSGGAAGELFF.

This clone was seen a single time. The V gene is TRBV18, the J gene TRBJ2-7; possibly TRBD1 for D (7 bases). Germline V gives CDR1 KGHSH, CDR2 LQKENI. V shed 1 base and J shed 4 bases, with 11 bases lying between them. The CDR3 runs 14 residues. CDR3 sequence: CASSPQGAGYEQYF. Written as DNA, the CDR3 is TGTGCCAGCTCACCACAGGGGGCGGGATACGAGCAGTACTTC.